This T cell receptor beta chain was obtained from a study of regulatory T cells in long-lasting Graves disease. This CDR3 has 14 residues. Germline assignment: CDR1 DFQATT and CDR2 SNEGSKA (reference sequence). The J segment lost 8 bases and the V segment lost 3 bases, leaving 9 bases of the junction unmatched. Arm-PCR with iRepertoire HTBI primers amplified the CDR3 regions for these TCR beta libraries. TCRdb itself ran the multiplex PCR reads through MiXCR, one entry per CDR3 protein. The sample includes some 450,000 distinct CDR3 sequences, around 22% of them seen just once. Time point described: persistent/refractory GD, antithyroid drugs over 5 years with positive TRAb. Construction of the TCR library relied on RNA isolated from PBMCs. Study results and limitations: Persistent Graves' cases showed lower TCR diversity than newly diagnosed cases. Limited samples may have lowered accuracy.

Points on this clonotype: Its antigen is undetermined.

The sample was peripheral blood mononuclear cells (PBMCs), taken when the disease was refractory, from a patient treated with antithyroid drugs. This sequence was found in a female donor with Graves disease. The V and J genes are TRBV20-1 and TRBJ1-2; 10 bases line up with TRBD1. CDR3 in amino acids: CSASRDRGTEGYTF. CDR3 nucleotides: TGCAGTGCTAGCCGGGACAGGGGCACGGAGGGCTACACCTTC.